This TCR beta chain was profiled in a study of T cell responses to AZD1222 COVID-19 vaccine. Produced via immunoSEQ multiplex PCR; TCRdb's table is partial and in-frame only. The sample gives about 190,000 clones, 85% to 95% of which show up once; approximately 1.4% is in the top ten. Findings of the study overall: Donors, mostly white British, included more females; clonal diversity was possibly underestimated.

This clone was detected a few times. Its antigen remains unidentified. The germline CDR1 and CDR2 sequences are SGHRS and YFSETQ. Trimming removed 0 bases at V and 0 bases at J, with 7 bases between. The CDR3 is 15 amino acids. The sequenced sample was peripheral blood, obtained on day 0 of AZD1222 vaccination. This chain uses TRBV5-1 with TRBJ2-1; D call uncertain. The sequence was obtained from an adult in good health. CDR3 in amino acids: CASSLGYGSYNEQFF. CDR3 sequence (DNA): TGCGCCAGCAGCTTGGGGTACGGCTCCTACAATGAGCAGTTCTTC.